These T cell receptor beta chains were read from a single sample in a study of T cells in Graves' hyperthyroidism and ophthalmopathy. MiXCR, applied by TCRdb to the multiplex PCR reads, yields one record per CDR3 protein. The table includes some 420,000 distinct CDR3 sequences, approximately 15% detected once. Sequencing was done on a sample of blood. These receptors were taken from a woman aged 18-29 years with Graves' hyperthyroidism. Each CDR3 is given with its conserved first and last residue. The D gene is left open where the match is weak. Clone sizes are given selectively: once, few, many, or a class where the clone is expanded.

v_call: TRBV2; j_call: TRBJ1-5; d_call: .; cdr3_length: 13; clone_size: many; cdr3_aa: CASRAELNQPQHF; cdr3_nt: TGTGCCAGCCGGGCGGAGCTGAATCAGCCCCAGCATTTT
v_call: TRBV28; j_call: TRBJ2-5; d_call: TRBD2; cdr3_length: 15; clone_size: .; cdr3_aa: CASTPLTTSMMAQYF; cdr3_nt: TGTGCCAGCACCCCTTTAACGACTAGCATGATGGCCCAGTACTTC
v_call: TRBV29-1; j_call: TRBJ2-7; d_call: .; cdr3_length: 14; clone_size: many; cdr3_aa: CSVGNGVSSYEQYF; cdr3_nt: TGCAGCGTTGGAAATGGGGTTAGCTCCTACGAGCAGTACTTC
v_call: TRBV2; j_call: TRBJ2-2; d_call: .; cdr3_length: 15; clone_size: many; cdr3_aa: CASRPTGSHTGELFF; cdr3_nt: TGTGCCAGCAGACCTACAGGGTCGCACACCGGGGAGCTGTTTTTT
v_call: TRBV7-6; j_call: TRBJ2-5; d_call: .; cdr3_length: 14; clone_size: few; cdr3_aa: CASSPRDQRETQYF; cdr3_nt: TGTGCCAGCAGCCCCCGGGACCAACGAGAGACCCAGTACTTC
v_call: TRBV6-1; j_call: TRBJ2-6; d_call: TRBD2; cdr3_length: 22; clone_size: .; cdr3_aa: CASSERPGGPGKESPGANVLTF; cdr3_nt: TGTGCCAGCAGTGAAAGGCCGGGGGGGCCGGGTAAAGAGTCCCCTGGGGCCAACGTCCTGACTTTC
v_call: TRBV20-1; j_call: TRBJ2-7; d_call: TRBD2; cdr3_length: 14; clone_size: many; cdr3_aa: CSARDLAGRYEQYF; cdr3_nt: TGCAGTGCTAGAGATCTAGCGGGGCGCTACGAGCAGTACTTC
v_call: TRBV30; j_call: TRBJ2-5; d_call: .; cdr3_length: 15; clone_size: few; cdr3_aa: CAWSVGAGVRETQYF; cdr3_nt: TGTGCCTGGAGTGTAGGGGCAGGGGTTCGGGAGACCCAGTACTTC
v_call: TRBV28; j_call: TRBJ2-1; d_call: TRBD2; cdr3_length: 14; clone_size: many; cdr3_aa: CASSPGLVYNEQFF; cdr3_nt: TGTGCCAGCAGCCCCGGACTAGTGTACAATGAGCAGTTCTTC
v_call: TRBV19; j_call: TRBJ1-5; d_call: .; cdr3_length: 17; clone_size: .; cdr3_aa: CASSIESPSYSNQPQHF; cdr3_nt: TGTGCCAGTAGTATAGAGTCCCCCAGCTATAGCAATCAGCCCCAGCATTTT
v_call: TRBV28; j_call: TRBJ2-6; d_call: TRBD1; cdr3_length: 20; clone_size: many; cdr3_aa: CASSLGKGRDSVSGANVLTF; cdr3_nt: TGTGCCAGCAGTTTAGGAAAAGGTCGGGACAGCGTATCTGGGGCCAACGTCCTGACTTTC
v_call: TRBV5-8; j_call: TRBJ2-7; d_call: TRBD1; cdr3_length: 13; clone_size: many; cdr3_aa: CASSDRAPYEQYF; cdr3_nt: TGTGCCAGTTCGGACAGGGCACCCTACGAGCAGTACTTC
v_call: TRBV19; j_call: TRBJ2-1; d_call: TRBD1; cdr3_length: 15; clone_size: few; cdr3_aa: CASSTPGQGWNEQFF; cdr3_nt: TGTGCCAGTAGTACACCGGGACAGGGATGGAATGAGCAGTTCTTC
v_call: TRBV29-1; j_call: TRBJ1-1; d_call: .; cdr3_length: 10; clone_size: .; cdr3_aa: CSAGSPEAFF; cdr3_nt: TGCAGCGCCGGCAGCCCTGAAGCTTTCTTT
v_call: TRBV6-1; j_call: TRBJ2-1; d_call: .; cdr3_length: 11; clone_size: many; cdr3_aa: CASSYSDEQFF; cdr3_nt: TGTGCCAGCAGTTATTCCGATGAGCAGTTCTTC
v_call: TRBV12-3/TRBV12-4; j_call: TRBJ2-7; d_call: .; cdr3_length: 13; clone_size: large; cdr3_aa: CASSLATLYEQYF; cdr3_nt: TGTGCCAGCAGCTTGGCGACCCTCTACGAGCAGTACTTC
v_call: TRBV20-1; j_call: TRBJ2-7; d_call: .; cdr3_length: 14; clone_size: .; cdr3_aa: CSASEVLGAFEQYF; cdr3_nt: TGCAGTGCTAGTGAGGTATTAGGTGCGTTCGAGCAGTACTTC
v_call: TRBV6-5; j_call: TRBJ2-7; d_call: TRBD2; cdr3_length: 15; clone_size: many; cdr3_aa: CASSYLRGGVYEQYF; cdr3_nt: TGTGCCAGCAGTTACTTGCGGGGGGGAGTCTACGAGCAGTACTTC
v_call: TRBV7-9; j_call: TRBJ2-2; d_call: .; cdr3_length: 15; clone_size: .; cdr3_aa: CASSLSRNLLGELFF; cdr3_nt: TGTGCCAGCAGCTTAAGCCGGAATCTCTTGGGGGAGCTGTTTTTT
v_call: TRBV10-3; j_call: TRBJ1-1; d_call: .; cdr3_length: 14; clone_size: many; cdr3_aa: CAISEVGANTEAFF; cdr3_nt: TGTGCCATCAGTGAGGTGGGGGCGAACACTGAAGCTTTCTTT
v_call: TRBV5-8; j_call: TRBJ1-1; d_call: TRBD1; cdr3_length: 15; clone_size: many; cdr3_aa: CASSSGQGQGTEAFF; cdr3_nt: TGTGCCAGCAGCTCGGGACAGGGTCAAGGTACTGAAGCTTTCTTT
v_call: TRBV20-1; j_call: TRBJ2-5; d_call: .; cdr3_length: 13; clone_size: many; cdr3_aa: CSASMGGQETQYF; cdr3_nt: TGCAGTGCTTCCATGGGGGGTCAAGAGACCCAGTACTTC
v_call: TRBV20-1; j_call: TRBJ1-6; d_call: .; cdr3_length: 13; clone_size: few; cdr3_aa: CSARQPINSPLHF; cdr3_nt: TGCAGTGCTAGACAGCCAATCAATTCACCCCTCCACTTT
v_call: TRBV9; j_call: TRBJ2-1; d_call: TRBD2; cdr3_length: 16; clone_size: .; cdr3_aa: CASSVEAAGAYNEQFF; cdr3_nt: TGTGCCAGCAGCGTAGAGGCAGCGGGGGCCTACAATGAGCAGTTCTTC
v_call: TRBV29-1; j_call: TRBJ2-1; d_call: TRBD2; cdr3_length: 17; clone_size: .; cdr3_aa: CSAEGGTSGFSRNGQFF; cdr3_nt: TGCAGCGCCGAGGGTGGGACTAGCGGATTTAGTAGAAATGGGCAGTTCTTC
v_call: TRBV6-5; j_call: TRBJ2-2; d_call: TRBD2; cdr3_length: 19; clone_size: .; cdr3_aa: CASSYRGSGAFSNTGELFF; cdr3_nt: TGTGCCAGCAGTTACCGGGGGAGCGGGGCCTTTTCGAACACCGGGGAGCTGTTTTTT
v_call: TRBV7-9; j_call: TRBJ1-4; d_call: TRBD1; cdr3_length: 15; clone_size: many; cdr3_aa: CASSQGQGVNEKLFF; cdr3_nt: TGTGCCAGCAGCCAAGGACAGGGCGTTAATGAAAAACTGTTTTTT
v_call: TRBV10-2; j_call: TRBJ2-1; d_call: TRBD2; cdr3_length: 16; clone_size: .; cdr3_aa: CASRRTTSGRRHEQFF; cdr3_nt: TGCGCCAGCAGACGTACCACTAGCGGGAGGAGGCATGAGCAGTTCTTC
v_call: TRBV12-3/TRBV12-4; j_call: TRBJ1-2; d_call: .; cdr3_length: 13; clone_size: few; cdr3_aa: CASSLRIGDGYTF; cdr3_nt: TGTGCCAGCAGTTTAAGAATCGGGGATGGCTACACCTTC
v_call: TRBV18; j_call: TRBJ1-1; d_call: .; cdr3_length: 15; clone_size: many; cdr3_aa: CASSPLGQWTTEAFF; cdr3_nt: TGTGCCAGCTCACCTCTAGGACAATGGACGACTGAAGCTTTCTTT
v_call: TRBV6-4; j_call: TRBJ2-2; d_call: .; cdr3_length: 14; clone_size: .; cdr3_aa: CASSDSEQTGELFF; cdr3_nt: TGTGCCAGCAGTGACTCGGAACAAACCGGGGAGCTGTTTTTT
v_call: TRBV5-6; j_call: TRBJ2-7; d_call: TRBD2; cdr3_length: 16; clone_size: few; cdr3_aa: CASSWELAGDSYEQYF; cdr3_nt: TGTGCCAGCAGCTGGGAGCTAGCGGGAGATTCGTACGAGCAGTACTTC
v_call: TRBV2; j_call: TRBJ2-1; d_call: .; cdr3_length: 13; clone_size: few; cdr3_aa: CASSSRLAVEQFF; cdr3_nt: TGTGCCAGCAGTTCTAGGCTAGCTGTAGAGCAGTTCTTC
v_call: TRBV6-1; j_call: TRBJ1-2; d_call: TRBD1; cdr3_length: 13; clone_size: many; cdr3_aa: CASSDDRDYGYTF; cdr3_nt: TGTGCCAGCAGTGACGACAGGGACTATGGCTACACCTTC
v_call: TRBV6-1; j_call: TRBJ2-5; d_call: .; cdr3_length: 12; clone_size: .; cdr3_aa: CASTRQGETQYF; cdr3_nt: TGTGCCAGCACCCGCCAGGGAGAGACCCAGTACTTC
v_call: TRBV29-1; j_call: TRBJ1-4; d_call: .; cdr3_length: 14; clone_size: few; cdr3_aa: CSVEERTGNEKLFF; cdr3_nt: TGCAGCGTTGAGGAAAGGACGGGGAATGAAAAACTGTTTTTT
v_call: TRBV3-1; j_call: TRBJ2-7; d_call: .; cdr3_length: 15; clone_size: many; cdr3_aa: CASSQDQGSSYEQYF; cdr3_nt: TGTGCCAGCAGCCAAGATCAGGGGAGCTCCTACGAGCAGTACTTC
v_call: TRBV20-1; j_call: TRBJ2-1; d_call: .; cdr3_length: 15; clone_size: many; cdr3_aa: CSTNTGQKSYNEQFF; cdr3_nt: TGCAGTACGAATACTGGACAGAAATCCTACAATGAGCAGTTCTTC
v_call: TRBV6-2/TRBV6-3; j_call: TRBJ2-7; d_call: .; cdr3_length: 13; clone_size: .; cdr3_aa: CASSVTGLYEQYF; cdr3_nt: TGTGCCAGCAGCGTGACGGGACTCTACGAGCAGTACTTC
v_call: TRBV6-1; j_call: TRBJ1-2; d_call: .; cdr3_length: 15; clone_size: many; cdr3_aa: CASKPQQGLWYGYTF; cdr3_nt: TGTGCCAGCAAACCCCAACAGGGATTATGGTATGGCTACACCTTC
v_call: TRBV12-3/TRBV12-4; j_call: TRBJ2-2; d_call: .; cdr3_length: 18; clone_size: many; cdr3_aa: CASSPWGPSIANTGELFF; cdr3_nt: TGTGCCAGCAGCCCATGGGGACCTAGTATCGCGAACACCGGGGAGCTGTTTTTT
v_call: TRBV5-4; j_call: TRBJ2-7; d_call: TRBD2; cdr3_length: 15; clone_size: many; cdr3_aa: CASSLELAGVGEQYF; cdr3_nt: TGTGCCAGCAGCTTGGAGCTAGCGGGAGTAGGAGAGCAGTACTTC
v_call: TRBV18; j_call: TRBJ1-1; d_call: .; cdr3_length: 14; clone_size: many; cdr3_aa: CASSPIDGNTEAFF; cdr3_nt: TGTGCCAGCTCACCAATAGACGGGAACACTGAAGCTTTCTTT
v_call: TRBV28; j_call: TRBJ2-7; d_call: TRBD1; cdr3_length: 13; clone_size: many; cdr3_aa: CASTGRQGGGRYF; cdr3_nt: TGTGCCAGCACCGGCCGACAGGGGGGGGGGCGGTACTTC
v_call: TRBV30; j_call: TRBJ2-1; d_call: .; cdr3_length: 13; clone_size: many; cdr3_aa: CAWRRQSGSEQFF; cdr3_nt: TGTGCCTGGAGGAGGCAGAGCGGAAGTGAGCAGTTCTTC
v_call: TRBV20-1; j_call: TRBJ2-7; d_call: .; cdr3_length: 12; clone_size: .; cdr3_aa: CSATNRVNEQYF; cdr3_nt: TGCAGTGCTACGAACAGGGTTAACGAGCAGTACTTC
v_call: TRBV3-1; j_call: TRBJ1-6; d_call: .; cdr3_length: 16; clone_size: few; cdr3_aa: CASSPPRGVNHSPLHF; cdr3_nt: TGTGCCAGCAGTCCTCCCCGTGGAGTTAATCATTCACCCCTCCACTTT
v_call: TRBV6-1; j_call: TRBJ2-5; d_call: TRBD2; cdr3_length: 15; clone_size: many; cdr3_aa: CASSDGAGGFETQYF; cdr3_nt: TGTGCCAGCAGTGACGGAGCGGGAGGTTTCGAGACCCAGTACTTC
v_call: TRBV3-1; j_call: TRBJ2-1; d_call: TRBD2; cdr3_length: 18; clone_size: few; cdr3_aa: CASSVRSGLAGSYNEQFF; cdr3_nt: TGTGCCAGCAGCGTCCGATCCGGACTAGCGGGCTCCTACAATGAGCAGTTCTTC
v_call: TRBV12-3/TRBV12-4; j_call: TRBJ1-6; d_call: TRBD1; cdr3_length: 15; clone_size: few; cdr3_aa: CASSFNRGGFSPLHF; cdr3_nt: TGTGCCAGCAGTTTTAACAGGGGGGGGTTCTCACCCCTCCACTTT
v_call: TRBV2; j_call: TRBJ2-1; d_call: .; cdr3_length: 13; clone_size: many; cdr3_aa: CASSEEEYNEQFF; cdr3_nt: TGTGCCAGCAGTGAGGAGGAATACAATGAGCAGTTCTTC
v_call: TRBV5-8; j_call: TRBJ2-3; d_call: .; cdr3_length: 17; clone_size: .; cdr3_aa: CASSLGVSVQRTDTQYF; cdr3_nt: TGTGCCAGCAGCTTAGGTGTATCGGTACAGCGCACAGATACGCAGTATTTT
v_call: TRBV20-1; j_call: TRBJ1-1; d_call: .; cdr3_length: 12; clone_size: few; cdr3_aa: CSAGGRGTEAFF; cdr3_nt: TGCAGTGCTGGGGGGCGGGGGACTGAAGCTTTCTTT